A few counts support the clone carrying this T cell receptor (beta chain). Antigen unknown. The data were taken from a study of T cell repertoires in cytomegalovirus infection. A single record per CDR3 protein comes from TCRdb applying MiXCR to the reads. Among tens of thousands of distinct CDR3 sequences listed, more than 20% were seen once. V shed 2 bases and J shed 6 bases, with 16 bases lying between them. Germline CDR1 is MGHRA and CDR2 is YSYEKL. The CDR3 covers 16 residues. The clonotype was recovered from a human donor in good health (CMV status not recorded). Some clones in this sample may be carry-over from other donors' samples. The material sequenced was CD8+ T cells from cultured PBMCs, taken from culture after CMV antigen stimulation. This chain joins TRBV4-1 and TRBJ1-4, with D tentatively TRBD1 (5 bases). Here the CDR3 reads CASSQLKTRGDEKLFF. As DNA, the CDR3 is TGCGCCAGCAGCCAACTTAAGACGCGGGGGGATGAAAAACTGTTTTTT.